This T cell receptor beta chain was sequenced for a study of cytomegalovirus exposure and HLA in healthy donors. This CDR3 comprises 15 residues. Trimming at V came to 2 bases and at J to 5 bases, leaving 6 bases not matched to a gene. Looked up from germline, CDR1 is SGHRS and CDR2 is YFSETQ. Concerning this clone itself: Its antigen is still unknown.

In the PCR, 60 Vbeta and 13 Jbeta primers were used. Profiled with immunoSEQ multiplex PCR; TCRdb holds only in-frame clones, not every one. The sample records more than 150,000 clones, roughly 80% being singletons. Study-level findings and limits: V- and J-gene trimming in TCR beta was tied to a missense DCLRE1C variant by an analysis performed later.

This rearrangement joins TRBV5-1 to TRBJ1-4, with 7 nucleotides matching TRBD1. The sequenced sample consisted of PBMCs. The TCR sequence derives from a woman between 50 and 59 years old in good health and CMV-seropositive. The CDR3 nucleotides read TGCGCCAGCAGCTTACCGGGACAGAAGAATGAAAAACTGTTTTTT. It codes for CASSLPGQKNEKLFF. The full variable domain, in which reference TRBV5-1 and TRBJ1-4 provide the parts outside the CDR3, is KAGVTQTPRYLIKTRGQQVTLSCSPISGHRSVSWYQQTPGQGLQFLFEYFSETQRNKGNFPGRFSGRQFSNSRSEMNVSTLELGDSALYLCASSLPGQKNEKLFFGSGTQLSVL.